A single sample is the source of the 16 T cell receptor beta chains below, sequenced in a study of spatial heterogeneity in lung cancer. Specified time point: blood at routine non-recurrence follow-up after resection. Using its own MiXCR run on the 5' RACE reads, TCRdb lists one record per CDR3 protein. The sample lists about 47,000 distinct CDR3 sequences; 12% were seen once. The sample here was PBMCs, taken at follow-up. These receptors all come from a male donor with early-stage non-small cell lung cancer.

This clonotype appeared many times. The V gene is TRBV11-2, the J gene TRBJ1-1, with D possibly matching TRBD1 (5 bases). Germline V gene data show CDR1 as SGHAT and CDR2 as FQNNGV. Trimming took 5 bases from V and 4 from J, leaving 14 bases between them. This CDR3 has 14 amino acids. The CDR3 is CASSRRGTATEAFF. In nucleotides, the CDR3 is TGTGCCAGCAGCCGCCGAGGGACCGCCACTGAAGCTTTCTTT.

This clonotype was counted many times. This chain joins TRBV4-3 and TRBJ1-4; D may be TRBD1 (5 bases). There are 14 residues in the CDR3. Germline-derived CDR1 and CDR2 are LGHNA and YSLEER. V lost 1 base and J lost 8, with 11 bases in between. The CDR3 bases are TGCGCCAGCAGCCAAGGGCAGGGTTTAGAAAAACTGTTTTTT. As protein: CASSQGQGLEKLFF.

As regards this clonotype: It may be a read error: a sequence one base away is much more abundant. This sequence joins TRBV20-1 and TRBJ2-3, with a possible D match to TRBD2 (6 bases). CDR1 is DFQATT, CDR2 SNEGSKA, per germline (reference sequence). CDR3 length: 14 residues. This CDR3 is CSRRLLASTDTRYF. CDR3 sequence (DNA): TGCAGTAGGAGACTGCTAGCGAGCACAGATACGCGGTATTTT.

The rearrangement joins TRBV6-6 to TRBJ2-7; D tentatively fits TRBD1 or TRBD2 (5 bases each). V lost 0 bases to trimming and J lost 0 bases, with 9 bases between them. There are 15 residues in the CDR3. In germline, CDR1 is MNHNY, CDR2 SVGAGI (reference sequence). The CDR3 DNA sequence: TGTGCCAGCAGTTACTCTGGGACCAACTCCTACGAGCAGTACTTC. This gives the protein CASSYSGTNSYEQYF.

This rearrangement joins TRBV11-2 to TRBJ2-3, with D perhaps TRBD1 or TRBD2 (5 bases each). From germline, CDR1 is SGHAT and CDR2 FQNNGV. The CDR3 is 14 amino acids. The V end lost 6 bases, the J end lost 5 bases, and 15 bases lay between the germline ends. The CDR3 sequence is CASRGTPGRDTQYF. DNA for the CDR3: TGTGCCAGCAGGGGGACCCCGGGGAGAGATACGCAGTATTTT.

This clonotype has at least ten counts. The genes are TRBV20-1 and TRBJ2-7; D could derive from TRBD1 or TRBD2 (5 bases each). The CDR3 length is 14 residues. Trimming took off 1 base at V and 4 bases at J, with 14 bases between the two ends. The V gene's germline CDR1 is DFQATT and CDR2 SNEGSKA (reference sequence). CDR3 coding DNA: TGCAGTGCTAGAGCCCCCCAAGGGGAGTACGAGCAGTACTTC. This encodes CSARAPQGEYEQYF.

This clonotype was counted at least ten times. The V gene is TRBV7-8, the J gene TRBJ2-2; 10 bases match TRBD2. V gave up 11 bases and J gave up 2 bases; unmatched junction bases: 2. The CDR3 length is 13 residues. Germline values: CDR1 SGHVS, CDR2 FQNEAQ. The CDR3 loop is CAGTSVNTGELFF. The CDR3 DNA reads TGTGCCGGGACTAGCGTCAACACCGGGGAGCTGTTTTTT.

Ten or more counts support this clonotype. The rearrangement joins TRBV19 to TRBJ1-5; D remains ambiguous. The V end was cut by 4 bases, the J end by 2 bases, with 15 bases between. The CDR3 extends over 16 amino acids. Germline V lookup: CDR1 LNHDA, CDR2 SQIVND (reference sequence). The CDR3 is CASSTAPRVGNQPQHF. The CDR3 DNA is TGTGCCAGTAGTACCGCCCCCCGGGTCGGCAATCAGCCCCAGCATTTT.

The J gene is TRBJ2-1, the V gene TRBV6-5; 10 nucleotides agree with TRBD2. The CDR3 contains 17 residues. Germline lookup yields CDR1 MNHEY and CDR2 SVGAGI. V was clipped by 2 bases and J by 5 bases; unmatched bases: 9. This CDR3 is CASSYALTSGVNNEQFF. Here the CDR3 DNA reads TGTGCCAGCAGTTACGCCCTCACTAGCGGGGTTAACAATGAGCAGTTCTTC.

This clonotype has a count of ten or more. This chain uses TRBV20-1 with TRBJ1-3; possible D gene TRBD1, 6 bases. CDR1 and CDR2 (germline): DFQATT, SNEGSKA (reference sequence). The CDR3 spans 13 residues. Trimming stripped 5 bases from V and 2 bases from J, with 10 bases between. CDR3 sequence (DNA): TGCAGTGCTGAGGGGGGGCCTGGAAACACCATATATTTT. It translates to CSAEGGPGNTIYF.

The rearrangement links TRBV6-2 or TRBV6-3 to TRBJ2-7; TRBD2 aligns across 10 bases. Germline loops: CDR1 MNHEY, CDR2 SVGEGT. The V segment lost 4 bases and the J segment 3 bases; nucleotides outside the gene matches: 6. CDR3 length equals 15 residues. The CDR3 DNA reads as TGTGCCAGCAGTTCCCAGCGGGAGGGCCGCTACGAGCAGTACTTC. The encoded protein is CASSSQREGRYEQYF.

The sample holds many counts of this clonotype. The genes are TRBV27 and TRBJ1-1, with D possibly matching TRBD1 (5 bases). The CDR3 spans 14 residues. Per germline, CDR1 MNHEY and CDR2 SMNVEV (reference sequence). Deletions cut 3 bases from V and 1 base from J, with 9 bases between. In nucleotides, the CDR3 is TGTGCCAGCAGTTTCGACGGGACGAACACTGAAGCTTTCTTT. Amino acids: CASSFDGTNTEAFF.

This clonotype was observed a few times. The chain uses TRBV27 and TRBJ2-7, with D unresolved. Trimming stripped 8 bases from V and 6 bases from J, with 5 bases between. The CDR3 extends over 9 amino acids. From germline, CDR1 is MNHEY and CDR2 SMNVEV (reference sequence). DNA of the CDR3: TGTGCCAGCTACTGCGAGCAGTACTTC. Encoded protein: CASYCEQYF.

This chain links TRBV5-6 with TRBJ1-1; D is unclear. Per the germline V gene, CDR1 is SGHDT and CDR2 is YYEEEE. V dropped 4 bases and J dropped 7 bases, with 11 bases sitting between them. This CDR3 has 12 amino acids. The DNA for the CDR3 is TGTGCCAGCAGCCCTCCGTGGCTTGAAGCTTTCTTT. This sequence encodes CASSPPWLEAFF.

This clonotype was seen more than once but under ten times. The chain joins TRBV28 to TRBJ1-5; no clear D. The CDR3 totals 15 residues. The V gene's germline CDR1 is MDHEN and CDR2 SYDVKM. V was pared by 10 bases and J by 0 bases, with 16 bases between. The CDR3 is CATEGGYHSNQPQHF. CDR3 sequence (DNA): TGTGCCACCGAGGGAGGCTATCATAGCAATCAGCCCCAGCATTTT.

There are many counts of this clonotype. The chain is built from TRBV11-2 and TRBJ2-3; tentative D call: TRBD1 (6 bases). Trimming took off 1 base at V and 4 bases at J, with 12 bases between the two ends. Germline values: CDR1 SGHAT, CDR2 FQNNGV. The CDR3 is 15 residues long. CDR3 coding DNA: TGTGCCAGCAGCTTAGGAACAGGGCGGGCAGATACGCAGTATTTT. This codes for CASSLGTGRADTQYF.